Listed here are 15 T cell receptor beta chains from one sample, sequenced in a study of cytomegalovirus exposure and HLA in healthy donors (dated by TCRdb to about 2017). Preparation of the library involved the immunoSEQ multiplex PCR assay. The multiplex PCR relied on a mix of 60 forward primers for TCR Vbeta segments and 13 reverse primers for TCR Jbeta segments. TCRdb re-hosts the immuneACCESS table, in-frame sequences only. Its copies lack some clones; in the studies checked, an unresolved V gene accounts for under half of them, and the cause for the rest is not known. The sample table holds some 98,000 clones, of which more than 70% were seen once. Jointly, the top ten make up approximately 11% of the sample. Sample: PBMCs. The receptors here all came from a man younger than 35 in good health and CMV-seropositive.

V and J are TRBV7-8 and TRBJ1-5; D uncertain. Germline V lookup: CDR1 SGHVS, CDR2 FQNEAQ. Trimming took off 2 bases at V and 4 bases at J, with 9 bases between the two ends. This CDR3 spans 14 amino acids. The CDR3 DNA sequence: TGTGCCAGCAGCTTATCATCCGGGAATCAGCCCCAGCATTTT. Its translation is CASSLSSGNQPQHF.

The chain is built from TRBV28 and TRBJ1-4; possible D gene TRBD1, 6 bases. The V gene lost 5 bases and the J gene lost 0 bases, with 16 bases spanning the gap. This CDR3 has 17 amino acids. The germline CDR1 and CDR2 sequences are MDHEN and SYDVKM. The CDR3 region is CASSVQGALATNEKLFF. The CDR3 nucleotides read TGTGCCAGCAGTGTACAGGGCGCACTTGCAACTAATGAAAAACTGTTTTTT.

A single count supports this clone. The V and J genes are TRBV6-1 and TRBJ1-5; no reliable D call. The CDR3 is 12 residues long. V shed 8 bases and J shed 4 bases, with 9 bases lying between them. CDR1 and CDR2 (germline): MNHNS, SASEGT. The CDR3 loop is CASLRENQPQHF. CDR3 in DNA: TGTGCCAGCTTGCGGGAGAATCAGCCCCAGCATTTT.

The V gene is TRBV5-1, the J gene TRBJ2-6; the D gene is possibly TRBD2 (6 bases). There are 17 residues in the CDR3. V was pared by 0 bases and J by 4 bases, with 14 bases between. Germline V CDR1 and CDR2: SGHRS, YFSETQ. The CDR3 bases are TGCGCCAGCAGCTTGGTAGGTTCGGGGGTAGGGGCCAACGTCCTGACTTTC. This translates into CASSLVGSGVGANVLTF.

This chain links TRBV13 with TRBJ2-2; unclear D gene. The V end was cut by 6 bases, the J end by 4 bases, with 15 bases between. Germline V lookup: CDR1 PRHDT, CDR2 FYEKMQ (reference sequence). This CDR3 region has 15 residues. The chain's CDR3 is CASSPFLVGTGELFF. In nucleotides, the CDR3 is TGTGCCAGCAGTCCTTTCCTAGTAGGCACCGGGGAGCTGTTTTTT.

The V call is TRBV5-4, the J call TRBJ2-1; 8 bases are a match to TRBD1. The CDR3 loop spans 15 amino acids. Germline assignment: CDR1 SGHNT and CDR2 YYREEE (reference sequence). Trimming cost V 4 bases and J 2 bases; bases outside gene matches: 5. DNA for the CDR3: TGTGCCAGCAGCCCGACAGGGGTCCCCTACAATGAGCAGTTCTTC. Translation: CASSPTGVPYNEQFF.

The V gene is TRBV5-1, the J gene TRBJ1-2; TRBD1 aligns across 8 bases. The CDR3 has 14 amino acids. Looked up from germline, CDR1 is SGHRS and CDR2 is YFSETQ. Trimming at V came to 4 bases and at J to 5 bases, leaving 7 bases not matched to a gene. In DNA, the CDR3 is TGCGCCAGCAGCACTGGACAGGGAGGGTATGGCTACACCTTC. This gives the protein CASSTGQGGYGYTF.

This clone is a singleton in its sample. The chain uses TRBV5-1 and TRBJ2-2; 14 bases map to TRBD2. Trimming removed 3 bases from V and 5 bases from J; junction bases left unmatched: 12. Germline V gene sequence: CDR1 SGHRS, CDR2 YFSETQ. The length of the CDR3 is 19 residues. Written as DNA, the CDR3 is TGCGCCAGCAGCTCTTTCGGACTAGCGGGGGGCTCCTGGACCGGGGAGCTGTTTTTT. Translated: CASSSFGLAGGSWTGELFF.

In its sample, this clone was seen a few times. The genes are TRBV30 and TRBJ2-1, with 8 bases matching TRBD2. Per germline, CDR1 GTSNPN and CDR2 SVGIG (reference sequence). The V and J ends lost 3 bases and 1 base, in that order; junction bases with no gene match: 8. The CDR3 covers 16 residues. DNA of the CDR3: TGTGCCTGGAGCCCGGGGGGGCCTGGGTCCTACAATGAGCAGTTCTTC. Residues: CAWSPGGPGSYNEQFF.

The chain carries TRBV30 and TRBJ1-2, with TRBD1 matching 7 bases. Germline V gene lookup returns CDR1 GTSNPN and CDR2 SVGIG (reference sequence). Trimming at V came to 5 bases and at J to 7 bases, leaving 4 bases not matched to a gene. CDR3 size: 11 residues. CDR3: CAWLAGGGYTF. The CDR3 region has the DNA TGTGCCTGGTTGGCAGGGGGTGGCTACACCTTC.

This clone was recorded once. The chain has TRBV5-1 and TRBJ2-1, with 8 bases fitting TRBD2. CDR1 is SGHRS, CDR2 YFSETQ, per germline. The ends lost 4 bases at V and 9 bases at J; junction bases unmatched: 15. This CDR3 is 16 amino acids long. As DNA, the CDR3 is TGCGCCAGCAGCACGAGAGGACTAGCAGTAATGAGTGAGCAGTTCTTC. Its protein product is CASSTRGLAVMSEQFF.

In DNA form, the CDR3 reads TGTGCCAGCAGTCCCGGTAATGAAAAACTGTTTTTT. This codes for CASSPGNEKLFF. The V and J genes are TRBV28 and TRBJ1-4; D not certain. Deletions cut 5 bases from V and 4 bases from J, with 5 bases between. Germline V gives CDR1 MDHEN, CDR2 SYDVKM. The CDR3 contains 12 residues. Complete variable domain (other parts from reference TRBV28 and TRBJ1-4): DVKVTQSSRYLVKRTGEKVFLECVQDMDHENMFWYRQDPGLGLRLIYFSYDVKMKEKGDIPEGYSVSREKKERFSLILESASTNQTSMYLCASSPGNEKLFFGSGTQLSVL.

V gene TRBV19 combines with J gene TRBJ1-5; possible D gene TRBD1, 5 bases. Between the trimmed V and J ends, which lost 8 bases and 10 bases, there was a span of 21 bases. Germline V gives CDR1 LNHDA, CDR2 SQIVND (reference sequence). There are 14 residues in the CDR3. CDR3 DNA sequence: TGTGCCAGTGAGAGACAGCCGACTGTTCCCCCCCAGCATTTT. This codes for CASERQPTVPPQHF.

The chain is built from TRBV18 and TRBJ1-4; D is ambiguous. Germline assignment: CDR1 KGHSH and CDR2 LQKENI. The germline V and J ends were trimmed by 2 bases and 4 bases, with 20 bases remaining between them. The CDR3 extends over 18 amino acids. The CDR3 nucleotides read TGTGCCAGCTCACCAAGCCCGAAAAGTCTACCCGATAATGAAAAACTGTTTTTT. It is translated as CASSPSPKSLPDNEKLFF.

J is TRBJ2-3 and V is TRBV25-1, with TRBD2 matching 8 bases. The length of the CDR3 is 13 residues. CDR1 is MGHDK and CDR2 is SYGVNS in the germline V gene. V lost 5 bases, J lost 4 bases, and 2 bases stayed unmatched. CDR3 DNA: TGTGCCAGCAGTCCGGGGGGGGCAGATACGCAGTATTTT. This encodes CASSPGGADTQYF.